This T cell receptor beta chain derives from a study of cytomegalovirus exposure and HLA in healthy donors (dated by TCRdb to 2016 to 2017). Some background on the complete study: According to a later analysis, the 120 or so validation repertoires were produced on the same platform as the 666 repertoires of the first cohort. The study aimed to test whether cataloging public T cell receptors could reveal signatures of past pathogen exposure. Besides the first cohort of more than 650 subjects, a separate validation cohort made up of over a hundred different subjects was used. To predict cytomegalovirus infection status, the study combined high-throughput TCR immunosequencing, statistical association of individual TCRs with disease status, and machine learning.

The library was produced with the immunoSEQ multiplex PCR assay. As for the authors' bioinformatics: A statistical classification framework was built for diagnosing cytomegalovirus status from the catalog of TCR beta chain sequences. TCRdb provides this immuneACCESS table in a form limited to in-frame rearrangements. Some clones are lacking; in checked studies, under half of them reflect an unresolved V gene, and why the rest are absent is not known. V and J calls and clone size come straight from that table; D and trimming were deduced from the DNA. For this sample the table gives 150,000 to 250,000 clones, of which approximately 82% were detected only once. Jointly, the top ten make up 13% of the sample. From the cysteine through the phenylalanine, the CDR3 covers 15 amino acids. The entry retains the CDR3 DNA only, 45 bases that are in frame from base 1. Taken from the germline V gene (reference sequence), the CDR1 and CDR2 loops are SGHNT and YYREEE. Ends trimmed: V by 1 base, J by 6 bases; bases unmatched to a gene: 5.

The donors were included in the validation cohort of around 120 subjects, a group kept apart from the roughly 690-subject first cohort. The research as a whole found: All 120 or so repertoires were used to score co-occurrence in the validation cohort in a later analysis, because that analysis had no HLA typing for the cohort. In a later analysis, TCRs clustered in the first cohort were found to also tend to co-occur in the approximately 120 validation repertoires, with around 94% of cluster scores above 0. A few of the identified cytomegalovirus-associated TCR beta chains were confirmed in vitro to be specific for cytomegalovirus antigens. Across donors, most TCR sequences were observed very rarely, whereas some public TCRs were present in many individuals. The study listed approximately 150 TCR beta chains as associated with cytomegalovirus. Cytomegalovirus status was reported to be diagnosed by the classifier with high specificity and sensitivity in both the original and validation cohorts. The authors suggested that the approach could potentially be generalized to other disease states and immunological phenotypes.

As to this clone: Its antigen is currently not known. The input lacks base qualities; no much larger clone sits a single base away.

This clonotype originated in a woman aged 25 to 39 in good health and CMV-seropositive. The sample taken for sequencing was PBMCs. This sequence uses TRBV5-4 and TRBJ2-5; 11 central bases correspond to TRBD1. The CDR3 protein is CASSLLGTGGKTQYF. The nucleotide sequence reads as follows: TGTGCCAGCAGCTTGTTAGGGACAGGGGGGAAGACCCAGTACTTC.